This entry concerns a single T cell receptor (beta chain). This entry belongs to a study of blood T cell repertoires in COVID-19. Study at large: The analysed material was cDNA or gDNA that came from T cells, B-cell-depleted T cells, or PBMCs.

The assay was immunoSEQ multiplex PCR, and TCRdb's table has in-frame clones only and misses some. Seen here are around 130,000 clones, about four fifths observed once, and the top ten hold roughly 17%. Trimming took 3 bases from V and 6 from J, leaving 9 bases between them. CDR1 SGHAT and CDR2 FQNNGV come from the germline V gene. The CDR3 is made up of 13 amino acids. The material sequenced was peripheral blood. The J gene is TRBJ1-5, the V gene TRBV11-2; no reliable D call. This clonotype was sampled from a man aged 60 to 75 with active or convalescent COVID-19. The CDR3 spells CASSFSGSQPQHF. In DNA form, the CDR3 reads TGTGCCAGCAGCTTTTCCGGGTCTCAGCCCCAGCATTTT.